A selection of T cell receptor beta chains follows, all from one sample in a study of blood T cell repertoires in COVID-19. The assay was immunoSEQ multiplex PCR, and TCRdb's table has in-frame clones only and misses some. The top ten clones hold more than 3.5% of a sample with around 140,000 clones, over 60% of them seen once. Sequenced material: peripheral blood. These TCRs come from a woman aged 80 or over with active or convalescent COVID-19. CDR3s include the opening cysteine and the closing phenylalanine or tryptophan. Each record gives: V gene, clone size, J gene, D gene, CDR3 protein, CDR3 DNA. The D gene is left open where the match is weak. For some rows the clone size is stated as once, few or many, or as a class when expanded; others skip it.

TRBV14,NA,TRBJ2-1,TRBD1,CASSQAGQGYNEQFF,TGTGCCAGCAGCCAAGCGGGACAGGGCTACAATGAGCAGTTCTTC
TRBV20-1,NA,TRBJ2-2,TRBD2,CSASSLAGGLSTGELFF,TGCAGTGCTAGTTCACTAGCGGGGGGGCTCAGCACCGGGGAGCTGTTTTTT
TRBV7-9,NA,TRBJ2-1,NA,CASSLGTGFNEQFF,TGTGCCAGCAGCTTAGGAACAGGGTTCAATGAGCAGTTCTTC
TRBV30,few,TRBJ1-6,NA,CARGGSSYNSPLHF,TGTGCCCGCGGGGGGAGCTCCTATAATTCACCCCTCCACTTT
TRBV2,once,TRBJ1-1,NA,CASSDPRAVSTEAFF,TGTGCCAGCAGTGACCCCAGGGCGGTCAGCACTGAAGCTTTCTTT
TRBV7-9,NA,TRBJ2-3,NA,CASSLPPMRSTDTQYF,TGTGCCAGCAGCTTACCCCCAATGCGCAGCACAGATACGCAGTATTTT
TRBV16,few,TRBJ2-1,TRBD2,CASSEGDAGGSYNEQFF,TGTGCCAGCAGCGAAGGGGACGCGGGGGGATCCTACAATGAGCAGTTCTTC
TRBV2,NA,TRBJ1-6,NA,CASRGTGEYNSPLHF,TGTGCCAGCAGGGGCACCGGGGAATATAATTCACCCCTCCACTTT
TRBV3-1/TRBV3-2,NA,TRBJ2-7,NA,CASSQDRDWFSEQYF,TGTGCCAGCAGCCAAGACCGGGACTGGTTCTCCGAGCAGTACTTC
TRBV4-1,NA,TRBJ2-1,NA,CASSQGFSRSYNEQFF,TGCGCCAGCAGCCAAGGTTTTTCCCGCAGCTACAATGAGCAGTTCTTC
TRBV29-1,NA,TRBJ2-4,NA,CSGGSLGDIQYF,TGCAGTGGCGGTTCCCTGGGAGACATTCAGTACTTC
TRBV5-1,NA,TRBJ1-2,NA,CASRQTPAGTNYGYTF,TGCGCCAGCAGACAAACTCCAGCCGGGACAAACTATGGCTACACCTTC
TRBV19,NA,TRBJ2-5,TRBD1,CASTGVGTGMETQYF,TGTGCCAGTACCGGGGTCGGGACAGGGATGGAGACCCAGTACTTC
TRBV7-6,NA,TRBJ1-1,NA,CASSLVQGSPEAFF,TGTGCCAGCAGCTTAGTACAGGGTTCGCCTGAAGCTTTCTTT
TRBV2,NA,TRBJ1-5,NA,CASSESGIGNQPQHF,TGTGCCAGCAGTGAGTCGGGGATCGGCAATCAGCCCCAGCATTTT
TRBV6-5,few,TRBJ2-5,NA,CASSYGRETQYF,TGTGCCAGCAGTTACGGGCGAGAGACCCAGTACTTC
TRBV30,NA,TRBJ1-1,NA,CAWRPRENTEAFF,TGTGCCTGGAGACCCCGGGAGAACACTGAAGCTTTCTTT
TRBV19,NA,TRBJ2-1,NA,CASSRLVYNEQFF,TGTGCCAGTAGTCGACTAGTTTATAATGAGCAGTTCTTC
TRBV19,NA,TRBJ2-7,TRBD1,CASSPSTGSSYEQYF,TGTGCCAGTAGTCCATCGACAGGGAGTTCCTACGAGCAGTACTTC
TRBV29-1,NA,TRBJ1-1,NA,CSVAVLANTEAFF,TGCAGCGTTGCAGTCCTGGCAAACACTGAAGCTTTCTTT
TRBV11-2,NA,TRBJ2-1,TRBD2,CASSPWPGLAGGLRNEQFF,TGTGCCAGCAGCCCCTGGCCGGGACTAGCGGGGGGGCTCCGCAATGAGCAGTTCTTC
TRBV4-1,NA,TRBJ2-7,TRBD2,CASSLLLTSSTNEQYF,TGCGCCAGCAGCCTATTGTTGACTAGCTCCACGAACGAGCAGTACTTC
TRBV4-2,NA,TRBJ1-5,TRBD1,CASSQEGQGAYQPQHF,TGTGCCAGCAGCCAAGAGGGACAGGGGGCTTATCAGCCCCAGCATTTT
TRBV27,NA,TRBJ2-3,NA,CASFPFTDTQYF,TGTGCCAGCTTCCCTTTCACAGATACGCAGTATTTT
TRBV9,NA,TRBJ1-3,NA,CASSVAQGFSGNTIYF,TGTGCCAGCAGCGTAGCACAGGGTTTTTCTGGAAACACCATATATTTT
TRBV6-5,NA,TRBJ1-3,NA,CASAGSGNTIYF,TGTGCCAGCGCAGGGTCTGGAAACACCATATATTTT
TRBV7-2,NA,TRBJ2-3,NA,CASSFPSERQYF,TGTGCCAGCAGCTTCCCCTCGGAGAGGCAGTATTTT
TRBV5-8,NA,TRBJ1-1,NA,CASSYPGEGENTEAFF,TGTGCCAGCAGCTACCCCGGGGAGGGGGAGAACACTGAAGCTTTCTTT
TRBV28,few,TRBJ1-5,NA,CASSSGWTQPQHF,TGTGCCAGCAGTTCAGGGTGGACACAGCCCCAGCATTTT
TRBV18,NA,TRBJ2-2,NA,CASSPVAAGELFF,TGTGCCAGCTCCCCGGTAGCGGCCGGGGAGCTGTTTTTT
TRBV6-2/TRBV6-3,NA,TRBJ1-1,NA,CASSSTGPNTEAFF,TGTGCCAGCAGTTCGACAGGCCCGAACACTGAAGCTTTCTTT
TRBV10-3,NA,TRBJ2-7,TRBD1,CAIKQGTSYEQYF,TGTGCCATCAAACAGGGGACCTCCTACGAGCAGTACTTC
TRBV7-8,NA,TRBJ2-7,TRBD1,CASSLQTGPYEQYF,TGTGCCAGCAGCTTACAGACAGGGCCCTACGAGCAGTACTTC
TRBV3-1/TRBV3-2,NA,TRBJ2-3,TRBD1,CASSPTGGLSTDTQYF,TGTGCCAGCAGCCCAACAGGGGGATTAAGCACAGATACGCAGTATTTT
TRBV2,NA,TRBJ1-6,NA,CASSEPRTGTGSPLHF,TGTGCCAGCAGTGAGCCCCGTACAGGGACCGGTTCACCCCTCCACTTT
TRBV3-1/TRBV3-2,once,TRBJ1-2,TRBD1,CASSARRDRVHGYTF,TGTGCCAGCAGCGCACGGAGGGACAGGGTACATGGCTACACCTTC
TRBV19,NA,TRBJ2-2,TRBD2,CASSKLAITGELFF,TGTGCCAGTAGTAAACTAGCGATCACCGGGGAGCTGTTTTTT
TRBV9,NA,TRBJ1-1,NA,CASSLYMNTEAFF,TGTGCCAGCAGCCTTTATATGAACACTGAAGCTTTCTTT
TRBV28,NA,TRBJ1-5,TRBD1,CASTVTLGTGKQPQHF,TGTGCCAGCACCGTTACCCTTGGGACAGGGAAGCAGCCCCAGCATTTT
TRBV2,NA,TRBJ2-5,TRBD2,CASSPPLAGGRETQYF,TGTGCCAGCAGCCCACCCCTAGCGGGGGGGCGTGAGACCCAGTACTTC
TRBV5-5,NA,TRBJ1-1,TRBD1,CASNNRGFDTEAFF,TGTGCCAGCAACAACAGGGGGTTTGACACTGAAGCTTTCTTT
TRBV10-2,once,TRBJ2-7,TRBD2,CPPRRGGGGNSYEQYF,TGCCCCCCCAGACGGGGGGGCGGGGGCAACTCCTACGAGCAGTACTTC
TRBV27,once,TRBJ2-2,NA,CASSSWGQAGELFF,TGTGCCAGCAGTTCATGGGGGCAGGCCGGGGAGCTGTTTTTT
TRBV6-6,NA,TRBJ1-2,TRBD1,CATRTGSDQAGYTF,TGTGCCACCAGGACAGGGTCCGATCAAGCGGGCTACACCTTC
TRBV6-5,NA,TRBJ1-4,TRBD1,CASRLGTAPNEKLFF,TGTGCCAGCAGATTAGGGACAGCCCCCAATGAAAAACTGTTTTTT
TRBV5-1,NA,TRBJ1-4,NA,CASSLVLRQGIRPTANEKLFF,TGCGCCAGCAGCTTGGTACTCCGGCAGGGCATCCGACCGACTGCTAATGAAAAACTGTTTTTT
TRBV2,NA,TRBJ1-5,NA,CASSGIQAFGNQPQHF,TGTGCCAGCAGTGGAATACAGGCTTTTGGTAATCAGCCCCAGCATTTT
TRBV19,NA,TRBJ2-7,NA,CASSVDSESYEQYF,TGTGCCAGTAGTGTGGACAGTGAATCCTACGAGCAGTACTTC
TRBV7-9,few,TRBJ1-2,NA,CASSLGPTGTDGYTF,TGTGCCAGCAGCTTAGGGCCTACAGGGACCGATGGCTACACCTTC
TRBV7-8,NA,TRBJ1-2,TRBD1,CASSRGGTGAEWYTF,TGTGCCAGCAGCCGAGGGGGGACAGGGGCGGAATGGTACACCTTC
TRBV20-1,NA,TRBJ1-1,NA,CSASEFRNTEAFF,TGCAGTGCTAGTGAGTTTCGGAACACTGAAGCTTTCTTT
TRBV13,few,TRBJ2-4,NA,CASTDEQGMAKNIQYF,TGTGCCAGCACCGATGAACAGGGAATGGCCAAAAACATTCAGTACTTC
TRBV5-1,NA,TRBJ2-1,TRBD1,CASSLASGQGGNEQFF,TGCGCCAGCAGCTTGGCTTCGGGACAGGGAGGCAATGAGCAGTTCTTC